This TCR beta chain was captured by sequencing in a study of TIL therapy for anti-PD-1-resistant metastatic lung cancer. At the level of the study: Median patient age was approximately 58, ranging roughly 35-85 years. Half of patients were current or former smokers.

V shed 0 bases, J shed 2 bases, and the junction held 0 bases outside the gene matches. The CDR3 loop spans 14 amino acids. In germline, CDR1 is KGHSH, CDR2 LQKENI. Notes on the study in general: This highly selected cohort may not generalize to typical lung cancer patients.

As concerns this clone: Its antigen remains unknown.

The libraries were made with immunoSEQ v3. Measured with immunoSEQ multiplex PCR; TCRdb has only the in-frame clones, and not every one. The table records over 10,000 clones, less than 70% of them present only once. Time point given: pre-treatment sample, taken before nivolumab and TIL therapy. The tumor samples were excised metastases, mostly pleural nodules or supraclavicular lymph nodes. The sample consisted of tumor tissue, taken at baseline. The receptor comes from a woman between 30 and 79 years old with non-small cell lung cancer. The V call is TRBV18, the J call TRBJ1-2; 7 bases align to TRBD1. The CDR3 spells CASSPPGQNYGYTF. CDR3 nucleotides: TGTGCCAGCTCACCACCGGGACAGAACTATGGCTACACCTTC.